Listed below are T cell receptor beta chains from one sample, sequenced in a study of OX40 agonist ivuxolimab in advanced cancers. The assay was immunoSEQ multiplex PCR, and TCRdb's table has in-frame clones only and misses some. The sample consists of under 80,000 clones, 85% to 95% of them appearing once. The input for sequencing was CD4+ or CD8+ T cells sorted from blood, taken in a trial of the OX40 agonist ivuxolimab. The receptors were sampled from an adult with an advanced solid tumor such as melanoma, head and neck, liver or kidney cancer. Both conserved end residues are part of each CDR3. The order of the fields is V gene, clone size, CDR3 length, CDR3 protein. Not every row has a clone size; where given, it reads once, few, many or a size class.

v_gene: TRBV13; abundance: NA; len: 22; CDR3aa: CASSLSRTFRAGGADGANVLTF
v_gene: TRBV13; abundance: once; len: 15; CDR3aa: CASSLGGRAVEKLFF
v_gene: TRBV18; abundance: NA; len: 15; CDR3aa: CASSPLTGGKNEQFF
v_gene: TRBV2; abundance: NA; len: 16; CDR3aa: CASTPGGGRGGYEQYF
v_gene: TRBV27; abundance: NA; len: 14; CDR3aa: CASSFRDANNEQFF
v_gene: TRBV7-9; abundance: once; len: 15; CDR3aa: CASSTRDGVRDEQYF
v_gene: TRBV9; abundance: NA; len: 16; CDR3aa: CASSVEGTVGTDTQYF
v_gene: TRBV6-1; abundance: NA; len: 15; CDR3aa: CASSEGTSGKYEQYF
v_gene: TRBV9; abundance: NA; len: 17; CDR3aa: CASSGSDHRLRGEKLFF
v_gene: TRBV12-5; abundance: NA; len: 11; CDR3aa: CASALGDTQYF
v_gene: TRBV5-4; abundance: NA; len: 16; CDR3aa: CASSPRWGQSNEKLFF
v_gene: TRBV4-1; abundance: NA; len: 20; CDR3aa: CASSQGGQLAGGVDKNIQYF
v_gene: TRBV27; abundance: NA; len: 13; CDR3aa: CASSRTGDYGYTF
v_gene: TRBV7-6; abundance: once; len: 14; CDR3aa: CASRQGPPNTEAFF
v_gene: TRBV2; abundance: NA; len: 14; CDR3aa: CASSRSSYNSPLHF
v_gene: TRBV6-5; abundance: NA; len: 14; CDR3aa: CATFQVAANYGYTF